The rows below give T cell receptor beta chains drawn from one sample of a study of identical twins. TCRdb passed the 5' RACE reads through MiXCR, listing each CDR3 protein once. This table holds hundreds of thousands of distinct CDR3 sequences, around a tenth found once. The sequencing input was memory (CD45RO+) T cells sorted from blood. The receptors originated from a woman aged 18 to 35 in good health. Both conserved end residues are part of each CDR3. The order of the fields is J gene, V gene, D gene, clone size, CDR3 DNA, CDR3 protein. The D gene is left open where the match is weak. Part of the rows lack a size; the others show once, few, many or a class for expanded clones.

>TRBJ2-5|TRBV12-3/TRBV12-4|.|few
TGTGCCAGCAGTTTAGTCTCCCAGACCCAGTACTTC
CASSLVSQTQYF
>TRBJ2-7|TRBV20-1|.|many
TGCAGTGCTAGCTCCCACAGCCCGACCTACGAGCAGTACTTC
CSASSHSPTYEQYF
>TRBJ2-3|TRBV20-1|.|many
TGCAGTGCTGTAAGGACGGTTAGCACAGATACGCAGTATTTT
CSAVRTVSTDTQYF
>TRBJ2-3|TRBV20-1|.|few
TGCAGTGCTAGATTGCCAGGGTCACGCGTAACAGATACGCAGTATTTT
CSARLPGSRVTDTQYF
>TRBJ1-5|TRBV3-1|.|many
TGTGCCAGCAGCCAAGGCCTTGGTAAGCCCCAGCATTTT
CASSQGLGKPQHF
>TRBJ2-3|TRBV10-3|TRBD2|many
TGTGCCATCCGGGGCAGCGGGGAAGACACAGATACGCAGTATTTT
CAIRGSGEDTDTQYF
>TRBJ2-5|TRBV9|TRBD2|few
TGTGCCAGCAGCGGACCGGGACTAGCGAGGGAGACCCAGTACTTC
CASSGPGLARETQYF
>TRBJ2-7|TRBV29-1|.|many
TGCAGCGTCACTATTGGGGGATCCTACGAGCAGTACTTC
CSVTIGGSYEQYF
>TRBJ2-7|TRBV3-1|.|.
TGTACCAGCAGAAAAGGGGGGAGGAGCTCCTACGAGCAGTACTTC
CTSRKGGRSSYEQYF
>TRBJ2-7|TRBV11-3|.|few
TGTGCCAGCAGCTTACTGCAGGGAATCGTCTACGAGCAGTACTTC
CASSLLQGIVYEQYF
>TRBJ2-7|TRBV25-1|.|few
TGTGCCAGCAGTGATCCGGGGGCGGGGAACGAGCAGTACTTC
CASSDPGAGNEQYF
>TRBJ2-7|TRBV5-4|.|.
TGTGCCAGCAGCTCCAGGGAGACCTACGAGCAGTACTTC
CASSSRETYEQYF
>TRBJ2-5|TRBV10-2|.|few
TGCGCCAGCACGGCAAGCCCGGACTATCCGGGGGAGGAGACCCAGTACTTC
CASTASPDYPGEETQYF
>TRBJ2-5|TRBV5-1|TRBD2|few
TGCGCCAGCAGCCGGACTAGCGGGATCCAAGAGACCCAGTACTTC
CASSRTSGIQETQYF
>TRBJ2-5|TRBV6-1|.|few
TGTGCCAGCTCTTGGGGGTTGTCAGAGACCCAGTACTTC
CASSWGLSETQYF
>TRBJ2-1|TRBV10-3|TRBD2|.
TGTGCCATCAGTGATATGACGCGGGGGGGCTCCTACAATGAGCAGTTCTTC
CAISDMTRGGSYNEQFF
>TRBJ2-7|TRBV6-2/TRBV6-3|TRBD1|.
TGTGCCAGCAGACCCGGGACAGGGGCCTACGAGCAGTACTTC
CASRPGTGAYEQYF
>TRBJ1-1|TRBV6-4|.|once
TGTGCCAGCAGTGTGAACTCTAACACTGAAGCTTTCTTT
CASSVNSNTEAFF
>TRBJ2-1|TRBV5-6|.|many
TGTGCCAGCAGCTTGCCGGGTTCCTACAATGAGCAGTTCTTC
CASSLPGSYNEQFF
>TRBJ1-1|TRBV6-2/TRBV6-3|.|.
TGTGCCAGCAGTTACGGGAGCGACACTGAAGCTTTCTTT
CASSYGSDTEAFF
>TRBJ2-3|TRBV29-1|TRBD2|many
TGCAGCGTCCGACTAGCGGCCTCAGGAGATACGCAGTATTTT
CSVRLAASGDTQYF
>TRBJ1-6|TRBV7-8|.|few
TGTGCCAGCAGCTTAGCGGCCAGGGCCGGGAATTCACCCCTCCACTTT
CASSLAARAGNSPLHF
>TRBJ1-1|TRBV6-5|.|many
TGTGCCAGCAGTACTCCTTCAATGGGCACTGAAGCTTTCTTT
CASSTPSMGTEAFF
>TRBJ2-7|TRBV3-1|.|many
TGTGCCAGCAGCCAACGCGAGCAAAACTCAAGGCAGTACTTC
CASSQREQNSRQYF
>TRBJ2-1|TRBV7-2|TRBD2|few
TGTGCCAGCAGCCCCGACACGGTAGCGGGAGGTACCAATGAGCAGTTCTTC
CASSPDTVAGGTNEQFF
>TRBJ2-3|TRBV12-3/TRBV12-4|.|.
TGTGCCAGCAGTGGGGGTGGCAGCCGCACAGATACGCAGTATTTT
CASSGGGSRTDTQYF
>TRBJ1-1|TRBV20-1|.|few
TGCAGTGCTAGAGGGGCGACGTTGAACACTGAAGCTTTCTTT
CSARGATLNTEAFF
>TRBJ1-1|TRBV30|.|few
TGTGCCTGGAGTGTACAGGAGGAGCTGGAAGCTTTCTTT
CAWSVQEELEAFF
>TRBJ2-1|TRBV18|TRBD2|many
TGTGCCAGCTCACCACCGGAGCGGGAGACAGTTGGGCAGTTCTTC
CASSPPERETVGQFF
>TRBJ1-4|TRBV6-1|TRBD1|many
TGTGCCAGCAGCCGGGGACAGATTGACGAAAAACTGTTTTTT
CASSRGQIDEKLFF
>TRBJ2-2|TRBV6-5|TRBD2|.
TGTGCCAGCAGTTTGACTAGCGTCCCCGGGGAGCTGTTTTTT
CASSLTSVPGELFF
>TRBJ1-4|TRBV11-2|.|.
TGTGCCAGCGGACTTTTAGCAGCAACTAATGAAAAACTGTTTTTT
CASGLLAATNEKLFF
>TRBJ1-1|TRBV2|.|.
TGTGCCAGCAGTGTGAGCAGGGCGGGGACTGAAGCTTTCTTT
CASSVSRAGTEAFF
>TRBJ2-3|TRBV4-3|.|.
TGCGCCAGCAGCCGCGCGACCGGGGCCACGGTAGATACGCAGTATTTT
CASSRATGATVDTQYF
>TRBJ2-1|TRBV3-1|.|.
TGTGCCAGCAGCCCTCAGAAGGGAAGCGGCCGTACCAATGAGCAGTTCTTC
CASSPQKGSGRTNEQFF
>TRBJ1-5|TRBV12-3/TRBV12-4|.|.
TGTGCCAGCAGTCAAGACCCTTATAGCAATCAGCCCCAGCATTTT
CASSQDPYSNQPQHF
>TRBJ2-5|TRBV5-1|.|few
TGCGCCAGCAGCTTACTAGGGACACGCCAAGAGACCCAGTACTTC
CASSLLGTRQETQYF
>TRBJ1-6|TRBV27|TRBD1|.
TGTGCCAGCAGTTCCCCGACACAGGGGCTTGGACCCCTCCACTTT
CASSSPTQGLGPLHF
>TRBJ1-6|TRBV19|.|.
TGTGCCAGTAGTACGGAATTCGCAGGATGGTCACCCCTCCACTTT
CASSTEFAGWSPLHF
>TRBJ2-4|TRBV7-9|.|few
TGTGCCAGCCAGCTTAGCCAGGGGGGAAACATTCAGTACTTC
CASQLSQGGNIQYF
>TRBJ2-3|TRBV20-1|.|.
TGCAGTACAGATACGCAGTATTTT
CSTDTQYF
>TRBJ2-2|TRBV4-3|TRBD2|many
TGCGCCAGCAGCCAAGATGTGGGACTAGCGGGATCCGGGGAGCTGTTTTTT
CASSQDVGLAGSGELFF
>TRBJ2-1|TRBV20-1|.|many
TGCAGTGCTAGACCTGGGAGTGCGGTGGAGTTCTTC
CSARPGSAVEFF
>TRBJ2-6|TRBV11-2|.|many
TGTGCCAGCAGCCCCATCGGGGTGAGCTCTGGGGCCAACGTCCTGACTTTC
CASSPIGVSSGANVLTF
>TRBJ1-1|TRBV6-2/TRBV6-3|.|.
TGTGCCAGCAGTCCCGGGACACTGAACACTGAAGCTTTCTTT
CASSPGTLNTEAFF
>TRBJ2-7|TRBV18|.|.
TGTGCCAGCTCACCGCCAGGGGAGGAGCAGTACTTC
CASSPPGEEQYF
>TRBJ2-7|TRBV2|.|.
TGTGCCAGCAGTCCGTACCAGGGGGGAGGGTACGAGCAGTACTTC
CASSPYQGGGYEQYF
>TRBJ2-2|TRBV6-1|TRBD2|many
TGTGCCAGCAGTGAAGCTAGCGGGGGGGCCGGGGAGCTGTTTTTT
CASSEASGGAGELFF
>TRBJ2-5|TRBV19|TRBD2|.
TGTGCCAGTAGTCCCAGCGGGGGGCCTGAGACCCAGTACTTC
CASSPSGGPETQYF
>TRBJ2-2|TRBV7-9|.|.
TGTGCCAGCAGCCGGTGGGGAATGAACACCGGGGAGCTGTTTTTT
CASSRWGMNTGELFF
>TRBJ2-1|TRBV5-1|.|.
TGCGCCAGCAGCTTGACCAGGACAGGGAGGGAAGGGCAGCTCTTC
CASSLTRTGREGQLF
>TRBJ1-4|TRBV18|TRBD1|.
TGTGCCAGCTCACCGACAGGGGGAAATGAAAAACTGTTTTTT
CASSPTGGNEKLFF
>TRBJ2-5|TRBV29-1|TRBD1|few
TGCAGCGTTGGGTCCTCCGGGACAGGGTGGGAGACCCAGTACTTC
CSVGSSGTGWETQYF
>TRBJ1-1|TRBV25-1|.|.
TGTGCCAGCCGCCGGGACGGGGAAGCTTTCTTT
CASRRDGEAFF
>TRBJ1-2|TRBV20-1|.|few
TGCAGTGCTTCGAGGTCAAACTATGGCTACACCTTC
CSASRSNYGYTF
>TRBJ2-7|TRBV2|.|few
TGTGCCAGCAGTGGACGAAACCTCTACGAGCAGTACTTC
CASSGRNLYEQYF
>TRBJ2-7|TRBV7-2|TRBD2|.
TGTGCCAGCAGCTTCGGGGGGACCAGCTCCTACGAGCAGTACTTC
CASSFGGTSSYEQYF
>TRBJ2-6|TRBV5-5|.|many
TGTGCCAGCAGCTCCATTCCTGGGGCCAACGTCCTGACTTTC
CASSSIPGANVLTF
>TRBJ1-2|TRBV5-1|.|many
TGCGCCAGCAGCTTGGAGGCCTATGGCTACACCTTC
CASSLEAYGYTF